Reported below is one T cell receptor (beta chain). Its antigen remains unknown. J lost 4 bases, V lost 2 bases, and 10 bases had no gene match. There are 15 residues in the CDR3. Germline-derived CDR1 and CDR2 are GTSNPN and SVGIG (reference sequence). This sample was included in a study of post-analysis software for immune sequencing data. Study as a whole: Included among the disease courses, which were recorded for the cohort, were relapsing-remitting, secondary progressive and progressive-relapsing multiple sclerosis. Study-wide results and caveats: Five TRBV segments were significantly more frequent in patients than in controls. TRBV5-6, TRBV5-1 and TRBV20-1 were among these segments. Normalized Chao1 diversity in multiple sclerosis patients fell significantly below that of controls.

Unique molecular identifiers had been added to the TCR beta cDNA libraries. A single record per CDR3 protein comes from TCRdb applying MiXCR to the PCR reads. The table has hundreds of thousands of distinct CDR3 sequences, 44% seen once. The source of this sequence is a girl aged 10-17 years with multiple sclerosis. V gene TRBV30 combines with J gene TRBJ2-7; 8 positions agree with TRBD2. The material sequenced was blood. CDR3 DNA sequence: TGTGCCTGGAGTTATGGAGAACTAGCGGAATACGAGCAGTACTTC. This encodes CAWSYGELAEYEQYF.